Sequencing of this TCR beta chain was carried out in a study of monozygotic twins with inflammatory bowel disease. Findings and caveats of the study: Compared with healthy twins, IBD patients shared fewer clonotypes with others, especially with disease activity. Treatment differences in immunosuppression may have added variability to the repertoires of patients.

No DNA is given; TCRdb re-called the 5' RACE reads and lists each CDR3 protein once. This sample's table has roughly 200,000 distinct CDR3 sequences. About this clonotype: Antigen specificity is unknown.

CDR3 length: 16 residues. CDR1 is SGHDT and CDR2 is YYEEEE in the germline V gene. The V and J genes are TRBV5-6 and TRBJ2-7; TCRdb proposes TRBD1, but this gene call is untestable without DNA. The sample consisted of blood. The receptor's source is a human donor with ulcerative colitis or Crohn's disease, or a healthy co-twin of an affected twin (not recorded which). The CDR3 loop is CASSLVGQGDSYEQYF. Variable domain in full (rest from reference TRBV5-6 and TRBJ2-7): DAGVTQSPTHLIKTRGQQVTLRCSPKSGHDTVSWYQQALGQGPQFIFQYYEEEERQRGNFPDRFSGHQFPNYSSELNVNALLLGDSALYLCASSLVGQGDSYEQYFGPGTRLTVT.